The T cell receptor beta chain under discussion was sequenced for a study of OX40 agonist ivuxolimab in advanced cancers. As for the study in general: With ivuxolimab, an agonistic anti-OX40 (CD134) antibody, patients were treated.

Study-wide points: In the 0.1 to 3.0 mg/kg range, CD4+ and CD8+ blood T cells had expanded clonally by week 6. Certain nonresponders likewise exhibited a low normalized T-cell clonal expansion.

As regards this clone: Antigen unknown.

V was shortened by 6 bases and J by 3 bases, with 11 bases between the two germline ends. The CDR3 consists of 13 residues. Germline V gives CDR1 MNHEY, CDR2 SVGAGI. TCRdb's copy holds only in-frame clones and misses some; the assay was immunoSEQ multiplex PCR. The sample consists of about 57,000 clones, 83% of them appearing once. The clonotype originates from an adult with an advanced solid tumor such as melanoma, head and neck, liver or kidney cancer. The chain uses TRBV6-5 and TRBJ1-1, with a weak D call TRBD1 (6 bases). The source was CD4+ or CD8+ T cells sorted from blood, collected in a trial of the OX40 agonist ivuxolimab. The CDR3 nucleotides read TGTGCCAGCAGACAGGGTCCTCACACTGAAGCTTTCTTT. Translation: CASRQGPHTEAFF.